The 27 T cell receptor beta chains given below trace back to one sample, sequenced in a study of T cells in Graves' hyperthyroidism and ophthalmopathy. Amplification of TCR beta CDR3 regions used RNA as the template. The HTBI primer set was used in a first-round RT-PCR of the TCR CDR3. From the multiplex PCR reads, TCRdb called clonotypes with MiXCR, one entry per CDR3 protein. The data contain around 620,000 distinct CDR3 sequences, approximately 15% of them singletons. Input material: blood. These receptor sequences come from a young woman with Graves' ophthalmopathy.

In its sample, this clonotype was seen many times. The rearrangement uses TRBV3-1 and TRBJ2-1, with TRBD2 matching 7 bases. Germline V gene data show CDR1 as LGHDT and CDR2 as YNNKEL (reference sequence). The CDR3 has 15 amino acids. Germline trimming cut 2 bases from V and 6 bases from J; bases unmatched to any gene: 7. The CDR3 here is CASSQRGGRGNEQFF. The CDR3 nucleotides read TGTGCCAGCAGCCAAAGGGGAGGGAGAGGCAATGAGCAGTTCTTC.

This clonotype was detected ten times or more. This chain uses TRBV28 with TRBJ2-4, with D possibly being TRBD2 (5 bases). The CDR3 is 15 amino acids. CDR1 and CDR2 from the germline V gene are MDHEN and SYDVKM. The germline V and J ends were trimmed by 6 bases and 2 bases, with 14 bases remaining between them. The CDR3 sequence: CASSVASGTKNIQYF. CDR3 DNA: TGTGCCAGCAGCGTAGCGAGCGGAACCAAAAACATTCAGTACTTC. The variable domain in full, with the rest retrieved from reference TRBV28 and TRBJ2-4, is DVKVTQSSRYLVKRTGEKVFLECVQDMDHENMFWYRQDPGLGLRLIYFSYDVKMKEKGDIPEGYSVSREKKERFSLILESASTNQTSMYLCASSVASGTKNIQYFGAGTRLSVL.

There are many counts of this clonotype. V gene TRBV6-1 combines with J gene TRBJ2-2; D unclear. CDR1 is MNHNS and CDR2 is SASEGT in the germline V gene. V was trimmed by 3 bases and J by 2 bases, leaving 13 bases between them. The CDR3 contains 16 residues. CDR3 region: CASSDQGQRNTGELFF. CDR3 DNA: TGTGCCAGCAGTGATCAAGGCCAGAGAAACACCGGGGAGCTGTTTTTT.

This clonotype was counted ten times or more. The V and J genes are TRBV12-3 or TRBV12-4 and TRBJ2-3, with a weak D call TRBD1 (5 bases). Trimming pared 6 bases from V and 6 bases from J, leaving 10 bases between. The CDR3 runs 12 residues. The CDR3 protein is CASSKTADTQYF. The CDR3 bases are TGTGCCAGCAGCAAGACAGCCGATACGCAGTATTTT.

This clonotype came up a few times. The rearrangement links TRBV30 to TRBJ2-3; D uncertain. Germline V gene sequence: CDR1 GTSNPN, CDR2 SVGIG (reference sequence). The CDR3 consists of 12 residues. The ends were cut back, 2 bases at V and 1 base at J, with 4 bases in the middle. The CDR3 nucleotides read TGTGCCTGGAGTTTAGGCACAGATACGCAGTATTTT. Translated: CAWSLGTDTQYF.

V is TRBV5-5 and J is TRBJ2-1; 12 nucleotides agree with TRBD2. V shed 4 bases, J shed 8 bases, and the junction held 4 bases outside the gene matches. CDR3 length equals 14 residues. CDR1 is SGHKS, CDR2 YYEKEE, per germline (reference sequence). The CDR3 region is CASSRGLAGYEQFF. CDR3 bases: TGTGCCAGCAGCCGGGGACTAGCGGGCTATGAGCAGTTCTTC.

The V and J genes are TRBV18 and TRBJ2-1; either TRBD1 or TRBD2 may supply D (6 bases each). The V and J ends lost 1 base and 6 bases respectively, with 16 bases between them. Germline values: CDR1 KGHSH, CDR2 LQKENI. The CDR3 covers 16 residues. The CDR3 coding sequence is TGTGCCAGCTCACCACAGGGGGGCCCTATCCGCAATGAGCAGTTCTTC. Protein: CASSPQGGPIRNEQFF.

The sample holds many counts of this clonotype. V is TRBV11-2 and J is TRBJ2-2; TRBD2 matches at 11 bases. Germline V lookup: CDR1 SGHAT, CDR2 FQNNGV. The length of the CDR3 is 16 residues. The J segment lost 5 bases and the V segment lost 1 base, leaving 3 bases of the junction unmatched. CDR3 loop: CASSLGTSGRTGELFF. In DNA form, the CDR3 reads TGTGCCAGCAGCTTAGGGACTAGCGGGCGTACCGGGGAGCTGTTTTTT.

The sample holds many counts of this clonotype. Here the CDR3 reads CASSYRTGTYEPQHF. CDR3 nucleotides: TGTGCCAGCAGTTATAGGACAGGGACTTATGAGCCCCAGCATTTT. This chain uses TRBV27 with TRBJ1-5; 8 nucleotides align to TRBD1. The CDR3 length is 15 residues. Trimming took 4 bases from V and 8 from J; bases not matched to a gene: 10. CDR1 MNHEY and CDR2 SMNVEV come from the germline V gene (reference sequence).

This clonotype was picked up many times. In DNA, the CDR3 is TGTGCCAGCAGCAACAGCCCCAATGAGCAGTTCTTC. Translated: CASSNSPNEQFF. This chain connects TRBV3-1 to TRBJ2-1; D unclear. The germline V gene encodes CDR1 LGHDT and CDR2 YNNKEL (reference sequence). The CDR3 runs 12 residues. Trimming removed 5 bases from V and 6 bases from J, with 8 bases in between.

This clonotype was recorded many times. The chain combines TRBV6-2 or TRBV6-3 with TRBJ2-5, with unresolved D. Trimming shortened V by 6 bases and J by 5 bases, and 19 bases separated the two germline ends. Germline V CDR1 and CDR2: MNHEY, SVGEGT. The CDR3 has 15 residues. CDR3 in amino acids: CASRLRASKEETQYF. The CDR3 bases are TGTGCCAGCAGACTTAGGGCATCAAAAGAGGAGACCCAGTACTTC.

At least ten counts were recorded for this clonotype. This chain links TRBV12-3 or TRBV12-4 with TRBJ1-2, with D hard to call. The CDR3 sequence is 13 residues long. Between the trimmed V and J ends, which lost 5 bases and 5 bases, there was a span of 12 bases. CDR3 DNA sequence: TGTGCCAGCAGTCCCCGAGGCCCATATGGCTACACCTTC. Its translation is CASSPRGPYGYTF.

The genes are TRBV6-1 and TRBJ2-3; 13 bases map to TRBD2. Germline V gives CDR1 MNHNS, CDR2 SASEGT. The CDR3 is 16 residues long. V trimming: 7 bases; J trimming: 0 bases; junction bases outside the gene matches: 4. The DNA for the CDR3 is TGTGCCAGCATCCCGACTAGCGGGAGGAGCACAGATACGCAGTATTTT. Protein product: CASIPTSGRSTDTQYF.

The table lists this clonotype with many counts. The chain recombines TRBV3-1 with TRBJ1-1; no clear D. The CDR3 has 13 residues. With 4 bases removed from V and 1 base from J, the gap between germline ends came to 7 bases. CDR1 and CDR2 from the germline V gene are LGHDT and YNNKEL (reference sequence). CDR3: CASSPRKNTEAFF. The CDR3 DNA is TGTGCCAGCAGCCCCCGAAAGAACACTGAAGCTTTCTTT.

This clonotype was counted many times. The chain joins TRBV7-8 to TRBJ2-2; D remains unclear. The germline V gene encodes CDR1 SGHVS and CDR2 FQNEAQ. Trimming pared 6 bases from V and 8 bases from J, leaving 7 bases between. There are 11 residues in the CDR3. CDR3 residues: CASSYLGELFF. The CDR3 region has the DNA TGTGCCAGCAGTTATTTAGGGGAGCTGTTTTTT.

With respect to this clonotype: It may be a read error: a sequence one base away is much more abundant. The V gene is TRBV5-8, the J gene TRBJ2-7, with 7 nucleotides matching TRBD2. Germline assignment: CDR1 SGHTS and CDR2 YDEGEE. V lost 0 bases, J lost 7 bases, and 16 bases stayed unmatched. CDR3 length: 17 residues. In DNA, the CDR3 is TGTGCCAGCAGCTTGGTGGTTCTAGCGGACCACTACAATGAGCAGTACTTC. Its protein is CASSLVVLADHYNEQYF.

The chain uses TRBV28 and TRBJ1-1, with a possible D match to TRBD1 (5 bases). Trimming cost V 8 bases and J 3 bases, with 22 bases left between them. Germline-derived CDR1 and CDR2 are MDHEN and SYDVKM. CDR3 length: 16 residues. CDR3 protein: CASLGGGRLWYTEAFF. CDR3 sequence (DNA): TGTGCCAGCCTTGGGGGGGGGAGGCTGTGGTACACTGAAGCTTTCTTT.

Ten or more counts support this clonotype. The chain joins TRBV24-1 to TRBJ2-2; 12 nucleotides line up with TRBD2. The CDR3 loop spans 17 amino acids. Trimming at V came to 6 bases and at J to 2 bases, leaving 6 bases not matched to a gene. From germline, CDR1 is KGHDR and CDR2 SFDVKD. The CDR3 reads CATSLPGLAGNTGELFF. The DNA for the CDR3 is TGTGCCACCAGTTTACCCGGACTAGCGGGAAACACCGGGGAGCTGTTTTTT.

This clonotype was seen many times. The chain is built from TRBV6-1 and TRBJ1-2, with TRBD1 as a possible D gene (5 bases). V was pared by 1 base and J by 4 bases, with 7 bases between. CDR3 size: 13 residues. Germline V gene sequence: CDR1 MNHNS, CDR2 SASEGT. The CDR3 here is CASSEGDGYGYTF. In DNA form, the CDR3 reads TGTGCCAGCAGTGAAGGGGACGGCTATGGCTACACCTTC.

This rearrangement joins TRBV4-2 to TRBJ2-2, with 9 bases that match TRBD2. CDR3 length equals 16 residues. The J segment lost 6 bases and the V segment lost 0 bases, leaving 5 bases of the junction unmatched. Germline V gene lookup returns CDR1 LGHNA and CDR2 YNFKEQ. The CDR3: CASSQDGTSLPGELFF. CDR3 bases: TGTGCCAGCAGCCAAGATGGGACTAGCCTTCCCGGGGAGCTGTTTTTT.

This clonotype was observed a few times. CDR3 coding DNA: TGTGCCACCAGCAGAGATCGAGGGAGGAACACCGGGGAGCTGTTTTTT. This sequence encodes CATSRDRGRNTGELFF. The genes are TRBV15 and TRBJ2-2, with a tentative D call TRBD2 (5 bases). Per the germline V gene, CDR1 is LNHNV and CDR2 is YYDKDF (reference sequence). V was clipped by 0 bases and J by 1 base, with 9 bases between them. The CDR3 sequence is 16 residues long.

This clonotype was seen a handful of times. The chain has TRBV19 and TRBJ2-7, with 7 bases matching TRBD1. J was trimmed by 6 bases and V by 5 bases; bases with no gene match: 7. The CDR3 is 13 amino acids. CDR1 and CDR2 from the germline V gene are LNHDA and SQIVND (reference sequence). In DNA, the CDR3 is TGTGCCAGTAGTTTCGACAGGGCGGGCGAGCAGTACTTC. It codes for CASSFDRAGEQYF.

CDR3 bases: TGCAGTGCTATAGTAGTGGGGGGCACCTACAATGAGCAGTTCTTC. Translating it yields CSAIVVGGTYNEQFF. The chain has TRBV20-1 and TRBJ2-1; the D gene could be TRBD1 or TRBD2 (6 bases each). CDR1 and CDR2 (germline): DFQATT, SNEGSKA (reference sequence). V lost 4 bases and J lost 2, with 15 bases in between. The CDR3 contains 15 residues.

This clonotype showed up just a few times. At one end, the junction sequence differs from germline, possibly due to a read error. The rearrangement uses TRBV24-1 and TRBJ2-5; possibly TRBD1 or TRBD2 for D (5 bases each). The CDR3 covers 12 residues. The germline V gene encodes CDR1 KGHDR and CDR2 SFDVKD. CDR3 amino acids: CATRGPNEFVHF. DNA of the CDR3: TGTGCCACCCGGGGACCTAATGAGTTCGTGCACTTC.

In its sample, this clonotype was seen many times. The rearrangement joins TRBV7-9 to TRBJ2-7, with 14 bases lining up with TRBD2. V gave up 4 bases and J gave up 3 bases; unmatched junction bases: 14. Germline V gives CDR1 SEHNR, CDR2 FQNEAQ (reference sequence). The CDR3 extends over 19 amino acids. The CDR3 loop is CASSSNQIGLAGGGYEQYF. The CDR3 DNA follows: TGTGCCAGCAGCTCGAACCAAATCGGACTAGCGGGAGGTGGCTACGAGCAGTACTTC.

The chain combines TRBV7-2 with TRBJ2-1, with 7 nucleotides matching TRBD2. Losses at the gene ends were 5 bases for V and 2 bases for J; bases not matched to a gene: 9. This CDR3 has 16 amino acids. Germline CDR1 and CDR2: SGHTA and FQGNSA. Here the CDR3 reads CASSGLAGSPYNEQFF. The CDR3, as DNA: TGTGCCAGCAGCGGCTTAGCGGGTTCCCCCTACAATGAGCAGTTCTTC.

This clonotype has a count of ten or more. The rearrangement uses TRBV7-8 and TRBJ1-5; a possible D gene is TRBD1 (6 bases). This CDR3 spans 16 amino acids. V was shortened by 5 bases and J by 6 bases, with 20 bases between the two germline ends. From germline, CDR1 is SGHVS and CDR2 FQNEAQ. The CDR3 loop is CASSRIAREGGQPQHF. The CDR3 region has the DNA TGTGCCAGCAGCCGAATCGCCAGGGAAGGGGGTCAGCCCCAGCATTTT.